The 13 T cell receptor beta chains below all came from one sample that was sequenced in a study of radiation and T cells in renal cell carcinoma. Here immunoSEQ multiplex PCR was the method, and the copy in TCRdb shows in-frame clones only, minus some. The profile covers 50,000 to 75,000 clones, with around 72% appearing a single time and 6% to 9.5% taken by the ten largest. Sample time point: baseline pretreatment blood. The treatment was: 15 Gy SBRT to primary tumor, nephrectomy 4 weeks later. The sequences come from blood, collected from a patient whose treatment included radiotherapy and nephrectomy. All receptors derive from a man aged 60 to 69 with renal cell carcinoma.

The chain couples TRBV19 to TRBJ1-1; tentative D call: TRBD1 (5 bases). Per germline, CDR1 LNHDA and CDR2 SQIVND (reference sequence). This CDR3 is built from 17 residues. The V end lost 1 base, the J end lost 2 bases, and 17 bases lay between the germline ends. The CDR3 DNA reads TGTGCCAGTAGTATAGTTGGTTGGGGGGATGATAACACTGAAGCTTTCTTT. Protein: CASSIVGWGDDNTEAFF.

This clone was counted once. The chain recombines TRBV7-2 with TRBJ1-4; D is ambiguous. CDR1 and CDR2 from the germline V gene are SGHTA and FQGNSA. The length of the CDR3 is 13 residues. Trimming left V 5 bases short and J 0 bases short, with 4 bases between. The CDR3 DNA sequence: TGTGCCAGCAGCCTGACAACTAATGAAAAACTGTTTTTT. It codes for CASSLTTNEKLFF.

The chain is built from TRBV5-1 and TRBJ1-1; 10 bases agree with TRBD1. With 2 bases clipped from V and 5 bases from J, the junction kept 3 bases outside the gene matches. CDR1 is SGHRS, CDR2 YFSETQ, per germline. The CDR3 runs to 14 residues. The DNA of the CDR3 is TGCGCCAGCAGCTTAGGGGACAGGGGTACTGAAGCTTTCTTT. As protein: CASSLGDRGTEAFF.

This clone has a handful of counts. The chain has TRBV30 and TRBJ1-1; D is unresolved. The V end lost 5 bases, the J end lost 5 bases, and 15 bases lay between the germline ends. Per the germline V gene, CDR1 is GTSNPN and CDR2 is SVGIG (reference sequence). The CDR3 has 13 residues. The CDR3 DNA is TGTGCCTGGTCGCGGGCAGGAGGTACTGAAGCTTTCTTT. It is translated as CAWSRAGGTEAFF.

V gene TRBV11-3 combines with J gene TRBJ2-4; the D is unclear. CDR3 length equals 12 residues. Germline V gene sequence: CDR1 SGHNT, CDR2 YENEEA. V lost 4 bases, J lost 9 bases, and 10 bases lay in between. The CDR3: CASSWIEAIQYF. Here the CDR3 DNA reads TGTGCCAGCAGCTGGATAGAGGCCATTCAGTACTTC.

The chain carries TRBV25-1 and TRBJ1-2; TRBD1 is a possible D gene (5 bases). Germline V CDR1 and CDR2: MGHDK, SYGVNS. The V end was cut by 4 bases, the J end by 4 bases, with 7 bases between. CDR3 length: 12 residues. The CDR3 sequence: CASSGDSYGYTF. Here the CDR3 DNA reads TGTGCCAGCAGTGGTGACAGCTATGGCTACACCTTC.

In this sample, this clone turned up a few times. The chain joins TRBV6-1 to TRBJ1-2; D perhaps matches TRBD1 (5 bases). V was trimmed by 1 base and J by 8 bases, leaving 14 bases between them. Germline V lookup: CDR1 MNHNS, CDR2 SASEGT. The CDR3 runs to 14 residues. CDR3 in amino acids: CASSEEGRGSGYTF. CDR3 DNA: TGTGCCAGCAGTGAAGAGGGACGGGGAAGCGGCTACACCTTC.

The chain combines TRBV5-1 with TRBJ2-1; D not resolved. The ends were cut back, 2 bases at V and 4 bases at J, with 25 bases in the middle. The germline V gene encodes CDR1 SGHRS and CDR2 YFSETQ. The CDR3 extends over 19 amino acids. In nucleotides, the CDR3 is TGCGCCAGCAGCTTATCCTCTTTCACCCCGTCAGTACCATACAATGAGCAGTTCTTC. Its protein is CASSLSSFTPSVPYNEQFF.

In this sample, this clone turned up a few times. The chain has TRBV9 and TRBJ1-1; D uncertain. The germline V gene encodes CDR1 SGDLS and CDR2 YYNGEE. V lost 4 bases, J lost 0 bases, and 7 bases lay in between. The length of the CDR3 is 13 residues. The CDR3 sequence: CASSPALNTEAFF. The CDR3 DNA sequence: TGTGCCAGCAGCCCTGCCCTGAACACTGAAGCTTTCTTT.

This clone was seen just once. V is TRBV6-1 and J is TRBJ2-1; the match to TRBD1 covers 9 bases. The germline CDR1 and CDR2 sequences are MNHNS and SASEGT. CDR3 length equals 15 residues. The V segment lost 5 bases and the J segment 5 bases; nucleotides outside the gene matches: 7. This chain's CDR3 is CASSLGQGIHNEQFF. CDR3 coding DNA: TGTGCCAGCAGTCTGGGACAGGGAATACACAATGAGCAGTTCTTC.

This clone occurred a few times. V usage is TRBV9 and J usage is TRBJ2-2, with 8 nucleotides matching TRBD2. This CDR3 has 16 residues. CDR1 is SGDLS and CDR2 is YYNGEE in the germline V gene. Germline trimming cut 4 bases from V and 4 bases from J; bases unmatched to any gene: 9. The CDR3 is CASSPRTSPLTGELFF. The CDR3 DNA reads as TGTGCCAGCAGCCCGAGGACTAGCCCGCTCACCGGGGAGCTGTTTTTT.

The chain uses TRBV4-3 and TRBJ2-7; D unresolved. Germline CDR1 reads LGHNA; CDR2 reads YSLEER. Trimming pared 4 bases from V and 0 bases from J, leaving 7 bases between. This CDR3 is 13 amino acids long. CDR3 sequence (DNA): TGCGCCAGCAGCCTCGGACCCTCCTACGAGCAGTACTTC. Its translation is CASSLGPSYEQYF.

The chain joins TRBV9 to TRBJ1-6; perhaps TRBD1 as D (5 bases). V shed 3 bases and J shed 8 bases, with 12 bases lying between them. Germline CDR1 and CDR2: SGDLS and YYNGEE. The CDR3 is 14 residues long. The CDR3 is CASSAGSRDSPLHF. Here the CDR3 DNA reads TGTGCCAGCAGCGCAGGGTCCCGGGATTCACCCCTCCACTTT.